The present TCR beta chain was sequenced within a study of blood T cell repertoires in COVID-19 (dated by TCRdb to between 2020 and 2021). A note on the overall study: The collaborator samples originated in the United States, Italy and Spain and spanned the acute and convalescent phases of COVID-19. The material from the prospective study consisted of cDNA or gDNA derived from T cells, B-cell-depleted T cells, or PBMCs. Deeply sampled blood TCRbeta repertoires from subjects exposed to, actively infected with, or recovered from COVID-19 were included in the dataset. A freely available public database, intended as a resource for researchers studying the immune response to SARS-CoV-2, is where the repertoires were released. The samples were drawn from two sources: the first 160 participants of the ongoing ImmuneRACE study, and 1,200 or so subjects contributed by 6 global collaborators. Nearly every sample came with metadata listing a de-identified subject ID, COVID-19 status, age in years and sex. HLA class I and class II types, where available, came from metadata supplied by the sample provider rather than from assay-based typing. General conclusions and limits of the study: Clinical and demographic metadata were provided uncurated, with the amount varying by source and participant.

The immunoSEQ Assay, a bias-controlled multiplex PCR, was used to amplify TCRbeta CDR3 regions from genomic DNA. For the original study's pipeline: The number of nucleated cells in each sample was estimated by amplification of reference gene primers within the assay. Sequence reads were collapsed and filtered to measure the absolute abundance of every unique TCRbeta CDR3 rearrangement. For each sample, productive Simpson clonality was calculated as the square root of Simpson's diversity index across productive rearrangements. TCRdb re-hosts the immuneACCESS table, in-frame sequences only. Its copies lack some clones; in the studies checked, an unresolved V gene accounts for under half of them, and the cause for the rest is not known. V, J and clone size are taken as reported in that table, and D and trimming were inferred from the DNA itself. The sample profile shows 200,000 to 250,000 clones; around 80% of them were found once. The ten largest clones capture about 4% of the sample.

Details on this clone: This receptor's antigen is unknown. Base qualities are not recorded, but no much larger clone differs from it by a single base.

Collaborating institutions collected whole blood in K2EDTA tubes following their own protocols. For TCRbeta analysis, collaborators shipped samples as frozen whole blood, isolated PBMCs, or DNA extracted from either of those sample types. CDR1 SEHNR and CDR2 FQNEAQ were looked up in the germline V gene (reference sequence). The CDR3 has 14 amino acids, counting the end cysteine and phenylalanine. This entry keeps only the CDR3 DNA: 42 bases, framed from base 1. V is clipped by 3 bases and J by 3 bases, and the sequence between their germline boundaries is 11 bases long. The rearranged chain carries TRBV7-9 and TRBJ1-1, with no confident D gene call. Sequencing was done on a sample of peripheral blood. The receptor was derived from a woman in her thirties or forties with active or convalescent COVID-19. The DNA sequence reads TGTGCCAGCAGCTTGCAGCTCCAGGACACTGAAGCTTTCTTT. Translated, this is CASSLQLQDTEAFF.